This T cell receptor beta chain was captured in a study of blood T cell repertoires in COVID-19. Study at large: Some COVID-19 samples were acute and others convalescent; all came from the United States, Italy and Spain. The cDNA or gDNA used as material had been derived from T cells, B-cell-depleted T cells, or PBMCs.

From germline, CDR1 is LNHDA and CDR2 SQIVND (reference sequence). V lost 6 bases to trimming and J lost 1 base, with 12 bases between them. There are 14 residues in the CDR3. In the source study's methods: Estimation of nucleated cell counts was performed using reference gene primer amplification. Profiled with immunoSEQ multiplex PCR; TCRdb holds only in-frame clones, not every one. V and J calls and clone size are given by that table; D and trimming were obtained from the DNA. The sample includes fewer than 130,000 clones, roughly 76% of them seen just once. The chain links TRBV19 to TRBJ1-1; D is ambiguous. Sequencing was carried out using peripheral blood. The source of this sequence is a woman aged 55-70 years with acute or convalescent COVID-19. In DNA, the CDR3 is TGTGCCAGTAGATCCGGGTTTGCGAACACTGAAGCTTTCTTT. Translation: CASRSGFANTEAFF.